The 10 T cell receptor beta chains below come from one sample, sequenced in a study of cytomegalovirus exposure and HLA in healthy donors. PCR used 60 Vbeta primers and 13 Jbeta primers. This table comes from immunoSEQ multiplex PCR, and its TCRdb copy is limited to in-frame clones, with some not included. Its table records 70,000 to 100,000 clones. The sequenced material came from PBMCs. Source of these receptors: a girl aged 5-17 years in good health and CMV-seropositive.

The chain is built from TRBV13 and TRBJ2-1, with 15 bases identical to TRBD2. CDR3 length equals 19 residues. The germline V gene encodes CDR1 PRHDT and CDR2 FYEKMQ (reference sequence). V lost 4 bases, J lost 5 bases, and 12 bases stayed unmatched. CDR3 nucleotides: TGTGCCAGCAGCTACGAAGGACCGGGACTAGCGGGGGGAGACAATGAGCAGTTCTTC. Its translation: CASSYEGPGLAGGDNEQFF.

The chain carries TRBV7-6 and TRBJ2-5, with D possibly TRBD2 on 5 matching bases. V lost 1 base and J 5 bases, leaving 11 bases between the germline ends. CDR3 size: 14 residues. Germline CDR1 reads SGHVS; CDR2 reads FNYEAQ. CDR3 DNA: TGTGCCAGCAGCTTAGTGGCGGGCGGGGAGACCCAGTACTTC. It encodes CASSLVAGGETQYF.

This chain joins TRBV5-5 and TRBJ1-4, with 9 bases aligning to TRBD1. The CDR3 covers 14 residues. Per the germline V gene, CDR1 is SGHKS and CDR2 is YYEKEE (reference sequence). The J segment lost 7 bases and the V segment lost 4 bases, leaving 5 bases of the junction unmatched. CDR3 loop: CASSTGTGSEKLFF. For the CDR3, the DNA is TGTGCCAGCAGCACCGGGACAGGGAGTGAAAAACTGTTTTTT.

The V gene is TRBV29-1, the J gene TRBJ1-4, with TRBD1 matching 9 bases. This CDR3 spans 13 amino acids. V dropped 6 bases and J dropped 10; count of bases not matched to a gene: 9. Germline V lookup: CDR1 SQVTM, CDR2 ANQGSEA. Here the CDR3 reads CSVLDRGKGKLFF. CDR3 bases: TGCAGCGTCCTGGACAGGGGAAAAGGAAAACTGTTTTTT.

The chain uses TRBV10-3 and TRBJ1-2; D call uncertain. Trimming stripped 11 bases from V and 0 bases from J, with 16 bases between. CDR1 is ENHRY, CDR2 SYGVKD, per germline. The CDR3 is 14 residues long. The CDR3 here is CASQKGGSNYGYTF. Here the CDR3 DNA reads TGTGCCTCGCAAAAGGGAGGGTCTAACTATGGCTACACCTTC.

V gene TRBV7-2 combines with J gene TRBJ2-5, with D unclear. The end of the DNA is better explained by TRBJ2-7, so the J call may be wrong. The length of the CDR3 is 13 residues. Per germline, CDR1 SGHTA and CDR2 FQGNSA. DNA of the CDR3: TGTGCCAGCAGCTTCGGGTCCGCCTACGAGCAGTACTTC. This translates into CASSFGSAYEQYF.

Details on this clone: Germline is not matched at one junction end, which may reflect a read error. This rearrangement joins TRBV4-3 to TRBJ2-2; 9 bases fit TRBD2. The germline V gene has CDR1 LGHNA and CDR2 YSLEER. The CDR3 extends over 15 amino acids. CDR3: CANSHLIAGAGELFF. CDR3 nucleotides: TGCGCCAACAGCCACCTCATAGCGGGAGCCGGGGAGCTGTTTTTT.

The rearrangement links TRBV2 to TRBJ1-1, with 7 bases lining up with TRBD1. V trimming: 9 bases; J trimming: 4 bases; junction bases outside the gene matches: 8. CDR1 is SNHLY and CDR2 is FYNNEI in the germline V gene. This CDR3 region has 13 residues. The CDR3 DNA is TGTGCCAGGGACACAGGGGTAAGCACTGAAGCTTTCTTT. As protein: CARDTGVSTEAFF.

About this clone: The junction does not match germline at one end; this may be a read error. This chain uses TRBV7-8 with TRBJ1-5; D ambiguous. Germline CDR1 and CDR2: SGHVS and FQNEAQ. The CDR3 has 13 residues. CDR3 in amino acids: CASTRDSNQHQHF. CDR3 DNA sequence: TGTGCCAGCACGAGGGATAGCAATCAGCACCAGCATTTT.

The V gene is TRBV4-3, the J gene TRBJ2-2; 8 bases are a match to TRBD2. V was clipped by 4 bases and J by 0 bases; unmatched bases: 13. CDR3 length: 19 amino acids. Germline V gene lookup returns CDR1 LGHNA and CDR2 YSLEER. Here the CDR3 DNA reads TGCGCCAGCAGCCCAAAGGGGATTAGCGGGGCTTCGAACACCGGGGAGCTGTTTTTT. This codes for CASSPKGISGASNTGELFF.